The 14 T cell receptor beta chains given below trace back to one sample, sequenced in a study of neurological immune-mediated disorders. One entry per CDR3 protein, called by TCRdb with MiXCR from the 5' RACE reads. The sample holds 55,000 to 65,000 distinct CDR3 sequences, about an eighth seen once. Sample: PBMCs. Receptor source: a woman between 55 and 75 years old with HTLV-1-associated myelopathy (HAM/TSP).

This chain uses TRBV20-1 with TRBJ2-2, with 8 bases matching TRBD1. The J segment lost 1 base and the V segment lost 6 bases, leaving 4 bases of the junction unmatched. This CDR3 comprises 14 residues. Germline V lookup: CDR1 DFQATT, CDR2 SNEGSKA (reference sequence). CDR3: CSARDRQNTGELFF. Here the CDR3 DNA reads TGCAGTGCGAGGGACAGGCAGAACACCGGGGAGCTGTTTTTT.

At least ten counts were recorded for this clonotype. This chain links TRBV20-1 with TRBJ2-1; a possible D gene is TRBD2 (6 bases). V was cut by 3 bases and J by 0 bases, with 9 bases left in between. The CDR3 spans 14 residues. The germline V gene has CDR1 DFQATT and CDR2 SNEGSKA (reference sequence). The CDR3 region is CSASWRASYNEQFF. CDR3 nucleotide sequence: TGCAGTGCTAGCTGGAGGGCCTCCTACAATGAGCAGTTCTTC.

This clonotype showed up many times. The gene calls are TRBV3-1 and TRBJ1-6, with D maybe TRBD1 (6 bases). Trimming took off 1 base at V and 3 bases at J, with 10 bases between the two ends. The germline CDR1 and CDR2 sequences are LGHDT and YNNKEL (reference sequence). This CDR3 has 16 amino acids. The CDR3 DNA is TGTGCCAGCAGCCAAGTCGCGGGACACTATAATTCACCCCTCCACTTT. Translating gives CASSQVAGHYNSPLHF.

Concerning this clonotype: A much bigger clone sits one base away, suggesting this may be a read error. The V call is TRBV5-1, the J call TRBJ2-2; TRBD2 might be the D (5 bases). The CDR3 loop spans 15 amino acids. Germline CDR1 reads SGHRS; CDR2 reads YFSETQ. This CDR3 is CASSLGNLVTGEMFF. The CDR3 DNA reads TGCGCCAGCAGCTTAGGAAACCTGGTGACCGGGGAGATGTTTTTT. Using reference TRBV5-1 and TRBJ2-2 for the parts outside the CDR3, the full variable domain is KAGVTQTPRYLIKTRGQQVTLSCSPISGHRSVSWYQQTPGQGLQFLFEYFSETQRNKGNFPGRFSGRQFSNSRSEMNVSTLELGDSALYLCASSLGNLVTGEMFFGEGSRLTVL.

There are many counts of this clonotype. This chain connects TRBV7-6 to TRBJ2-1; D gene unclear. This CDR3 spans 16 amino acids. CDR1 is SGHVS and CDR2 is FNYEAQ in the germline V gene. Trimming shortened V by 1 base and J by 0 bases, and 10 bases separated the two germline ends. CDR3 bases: TGTGCCAGCAGCTTAGGGACCTCAAGCTCCTACAATGAGCAGTTCTTC. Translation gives CASSLGTSSSYNEQFF.

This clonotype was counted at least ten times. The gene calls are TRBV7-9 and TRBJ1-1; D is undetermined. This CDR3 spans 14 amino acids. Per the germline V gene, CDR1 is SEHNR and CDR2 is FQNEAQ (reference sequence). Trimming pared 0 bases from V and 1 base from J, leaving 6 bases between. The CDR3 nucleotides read TGTGCCAGCAGCTTAGCTGGCTCGAACACTGAAGCTTTCTTT. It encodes CASSLAGSNTEAFF.

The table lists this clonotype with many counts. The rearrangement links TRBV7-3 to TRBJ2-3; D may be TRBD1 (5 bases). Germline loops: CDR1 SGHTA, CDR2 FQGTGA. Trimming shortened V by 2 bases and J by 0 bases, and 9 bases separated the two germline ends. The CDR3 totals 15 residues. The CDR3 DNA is TGTGCCAGCAGCTTAGGGGCCATTAGCACAGATACGCAGTATTTT. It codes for CASSLGAISTDTQYF. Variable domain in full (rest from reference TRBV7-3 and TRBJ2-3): GAGVSQTPSNKVTEKGKYVELRCDPISGHTALYWYRQSLGQGPEFLIYFQGTGAADDSGLPNDRFFAVRPEGSVSTLKIQRTERGDSAVYLCASSLGAISTDTQYFGPGTRLTVL.

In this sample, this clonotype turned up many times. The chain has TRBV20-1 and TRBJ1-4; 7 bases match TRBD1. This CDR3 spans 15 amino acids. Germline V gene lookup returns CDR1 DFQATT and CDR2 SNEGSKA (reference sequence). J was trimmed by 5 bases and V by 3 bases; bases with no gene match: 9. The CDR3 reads CSASHRGAWNEKLFF. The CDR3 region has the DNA TGCAGTGCTAGCCACAGGGGAGCGTGGAATGAAAAACTGTTTTTT.

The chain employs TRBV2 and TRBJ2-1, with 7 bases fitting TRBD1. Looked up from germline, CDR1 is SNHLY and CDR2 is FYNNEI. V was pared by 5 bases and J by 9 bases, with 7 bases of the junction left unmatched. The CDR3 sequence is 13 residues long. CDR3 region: CASSHPTGSEQFF. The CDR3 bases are TGTGCCAGCAGTCACCCGACAGGGAGTGAGCAGTTCTTC.

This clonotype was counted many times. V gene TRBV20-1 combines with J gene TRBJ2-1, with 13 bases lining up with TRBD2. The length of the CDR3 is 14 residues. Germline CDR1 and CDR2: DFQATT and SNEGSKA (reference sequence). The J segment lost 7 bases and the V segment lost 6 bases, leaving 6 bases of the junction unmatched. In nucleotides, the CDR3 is TGCAGTGCCAGGACTAGCGGGAGAGGAAATGAGCAGTTCTTC. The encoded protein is CSARTSGRGNEQFF.

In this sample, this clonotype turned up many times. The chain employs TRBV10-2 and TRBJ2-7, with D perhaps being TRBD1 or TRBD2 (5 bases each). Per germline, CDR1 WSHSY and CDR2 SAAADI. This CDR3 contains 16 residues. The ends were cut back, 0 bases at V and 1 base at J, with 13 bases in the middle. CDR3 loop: CASSESRDGKSYEQYF. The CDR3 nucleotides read TGCGCCAGCAGTGAGTCCCGGGACGGGAAATCCTACGAGCAGTACTTC.

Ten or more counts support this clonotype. In DNA, the CDR3 is TGTGCCAGCAGCCCCCGGGGCCCCGATACGCAGTATTTT. It encodes CASSPRGPDTQYF. The rearrangement joins TRBV7-9 to TRBJ2-3; possibly TRBD1 or TRBD2 for D (5 bases each). Between the trimmed V and J ends, which lost 5 bases and 6 bases, there was a span of 12 bases. Germline V gives CDR1 SEHNR, CDR2 FQNEAQ (reference sequence). This CDR3 region has 13 residues.

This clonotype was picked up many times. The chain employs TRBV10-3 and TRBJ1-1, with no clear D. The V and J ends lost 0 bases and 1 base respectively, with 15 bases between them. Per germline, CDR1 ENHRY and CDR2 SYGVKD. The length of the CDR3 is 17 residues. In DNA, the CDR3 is TGTGCCATCAGTGAGTCGACTCTGCGACTGTCGAACACTGAAGCTTTCTTT. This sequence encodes CAISESTLRLSNTEAFF.

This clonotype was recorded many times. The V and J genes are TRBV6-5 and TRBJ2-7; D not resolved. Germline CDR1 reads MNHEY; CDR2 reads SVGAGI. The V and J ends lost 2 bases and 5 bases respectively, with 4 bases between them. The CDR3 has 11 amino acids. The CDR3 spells CASSYIDEQYF. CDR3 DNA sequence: TGTGCCAGCAGTTACATTGACGAGCAGTACTTC.